The 10 T cell receptor beta chains below were found in one sample sequenced in a study of cytomegalovirus exposure and HLA in healthy donors. The study ran its PCR with 60 Vbeta and 13 Jbeta primers. Generated by immunoSEQ multiplex PCR, the TCRdb table keeps only in-frame clones and is missing some. Among 85,000 to 130,000 clones listed, about four fifths were seen once. What was sequenced was PBMCs. Receptors were obtained from a man over 45 in good health and CMV-seronegative.

This chain uses TRBV29-1 with TRBJ2-3; 8 bases are shared with TRBD1. The J segment lost 5 bases and the V segment lost 1 base, leaving 11 bases of the junction unmatched. The CDR3 runs to 16 residues. CDR1 and CDR2 from the germline V gene are SQVTM and ANQGSEA. CDR3 region: CSVEGPQGGSIDTQYF. DNA for the CDR3: TGCAGCGTTGAAGGGCCACAGGGGGGATCTATAGATACGCAGTATTTT.

Comment on this clone: At one of its ends the junction is not consistent with the germline gene, which may arise from a read error. V gene TRBV28 combines with J gene TRBJ2-3; no clear D gene. Germline CDR1 reads MDHEN; CDR2 reads SYDVKM. The CDR3 has 13 amino acids. The CDR3 loop is CASSDPPPDPQYF. In DNA form, the CDR3 reads TGTGCCAGCAGTGATCCTCCACCAGATCCGCAGTATTTT.

There are a few counts of this clone. The chain uses TRBV7-9 and TRBJ2-5, with D possibly matching TRBD1 (7 bases). The V gene's germline CDR1 is SEHNR and CDR2 FQNEAQ (reference sequence). Trimming cost V 7 bases and J 4 bases, with 13 bases left between them. The CDR3 has 13 residues. The chain's CDR3 is CASTRGERETQYF. CDR3 in DNA: TGTGCCAGCACCAGGGGGGAACGAGAGACCCAGTACTTC.

This clone was seen once. The J gene is TRBJ1-4, the V gene TRBV5-1; possible D gene TRBD1, 5 bases. Trimming stripped 0 bases from V and 8 bases from J, with 11 bases between. CDR3 length equals 14 residues. Germline CDR1 reads SGHRS; CDR2 reads YFSETQ. The CDR3 spells CASSLEGAREKLFF. CDR3 in DNA: TGCGCCAGCAGCTTGGAAGGGGCTCGGGAAAAACTGTTTTTT.

The chain is built from TRBV5-1 and TRBJ2-5; 10 nucleotides line up with TRBD2. The CDR3 consists of 15 residues. Germline CDR1 SGHRS, CDR2 YFSETQ. The V gene end was trimmed by 4 bases and the J gene end by 7 bases; junction bases not matched to a gene: 10. The CDR3: CASSPSGGEKVTQYF. The CDR3, as DNA: TGCGCCAGCAGCCCGAGCGGGGGGGAAAAGGTGACCCAGTACTTC.

The rearrangement links TRBV4-1 to TRBJ2-1, with TRBD2 matching 9 bases. V shed 4 bases, J shed 6 bases, and the junction held 10 bases outside the gene matches. CDR3 size: 16 residues. Germline CDR1 is MGHRA and CDR2 is YSYEKL. CDR3 loop: CASSPDGRGGRNEQFF. The CDR3 coding sequence is TGCGCCAGCAGCCCCGATGGGCGGGGGGGCCGCAATGAGCAGTTCTTC.

This clone has a handful of counts. This chain uses TRBV30 with TRBJ1-1; D not certain. This CDR3 contains 15 residues. In germline, CDR1 is GTSNPN, CDR2 SVGIG (reference sequence). V was cut by 0 bases and J by 4 bases, with 15 bases left in between. In DNA, the CDR3 is TGTGCCTGGAGTGTAATTAGTTTTGGTAGCACTGAAGCTTTCTTT. This gives the protein CAWSVISFGSTEAFF.

This chain joins TRBV6-5 and TRBJ1-5; 7 bases line up with TRBD1. The length of the CDR3 is 13 residues. Trimming took 6 bases from V and 7 from J; bases not matched to a gene: 6. Germline V gene sequence: CDR1 MNHEY, CDR2 SVGAGI. Here the CDR3 DNA reads TGTGCCAGCAGAAACAGGGGCGGGCAGCCCCAGCATTTT. Translating gives CASRNRGGQPQHF.

The sample holds a few counts of this clone. The V and J genes are TRBV9 and TRBJ2-5; TRBD2 matches 7 bases. The CDR3 contains 14 residues. The V and J ends lost 2 bases and 0 bases, in that order; junction bases with no gene match: 1. Germline assignment: CDR1 SGDLS and CDR2 YYNGEE. This CDR3 is CASSVGGDQETQYF. DNA for the CDR3: TGTGCCAGCAGCGTGGGAGGGGACCAAGAGACCCAGTACTTC. The full variable domain, with the rest looked up from reference TRBV9 and TRBJ2-5, is DSGVTQTPKHLITATGQRVTLRCSPRSGDLSVYWYQQSLDQGLQFLIQYYNGEERAKGNILERFSAQQFPDLHSELNLSSLELGDSALYFCASSVGGDQETQYFGPGTRLLVL.

A single count supports this clone. The rearrangement links TRBV19 to TRBJ1-5, with D possibly matching TRBD1 (6 bases). The V gene's germline CDR1 is LNHDA and CDR2 SQIVND (reference sequence). V was clipped by 3 bases and J by 7 bases, with 16 bases between them. The CDR3 runs 15 residues. CDR3 DNA: TGTGCCAGTAGTATTTACAGGGTGGCCGGACAGCCCCAGCATTTT. Translating gives CASSIYRVAGQPQHF.